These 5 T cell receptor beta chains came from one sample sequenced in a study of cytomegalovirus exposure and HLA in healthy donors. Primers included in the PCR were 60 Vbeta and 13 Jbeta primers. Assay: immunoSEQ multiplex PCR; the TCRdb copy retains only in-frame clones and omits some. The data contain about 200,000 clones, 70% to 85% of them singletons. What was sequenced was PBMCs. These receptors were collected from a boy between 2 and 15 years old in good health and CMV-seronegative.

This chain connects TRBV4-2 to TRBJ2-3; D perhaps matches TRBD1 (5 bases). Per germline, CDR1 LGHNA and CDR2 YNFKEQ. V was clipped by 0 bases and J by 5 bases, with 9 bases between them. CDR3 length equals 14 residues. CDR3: CASSQDTQGDTQYF. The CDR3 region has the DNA TGTGCCAGCAGCCAAGACACGCAGGGAGATACGCAGTATTTT.

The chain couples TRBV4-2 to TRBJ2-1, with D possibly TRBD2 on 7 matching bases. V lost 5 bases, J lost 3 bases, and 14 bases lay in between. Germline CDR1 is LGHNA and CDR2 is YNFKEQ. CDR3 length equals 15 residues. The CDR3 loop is CASSEGGPNYNEQFF. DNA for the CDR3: TGTGCCAGCAGCGAGGGGGGGCCGAACTACAATGAGCAGTTCTTC.

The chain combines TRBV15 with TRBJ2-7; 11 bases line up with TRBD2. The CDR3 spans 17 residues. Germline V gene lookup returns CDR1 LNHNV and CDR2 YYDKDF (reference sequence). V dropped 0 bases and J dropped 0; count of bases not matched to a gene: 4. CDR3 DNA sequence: TGTGCCACCAGCAGAGATCTGACTAGCGGGGTCTCCTACGAGCAGTACTTC. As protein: CATSRDLTSGVSYEQYF. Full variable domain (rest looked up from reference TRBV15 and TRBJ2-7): DAMVIQNPRYQVTQFGKPVTLSCSQTLNHNVMYWYQQKSSQAPKLLFHYYDKDFNNEADTPDNFQSRRPNTSFCFLDIRSPGLGDTAMYLCATSRDLTSGVSYEQYFGPGTRLTVT.

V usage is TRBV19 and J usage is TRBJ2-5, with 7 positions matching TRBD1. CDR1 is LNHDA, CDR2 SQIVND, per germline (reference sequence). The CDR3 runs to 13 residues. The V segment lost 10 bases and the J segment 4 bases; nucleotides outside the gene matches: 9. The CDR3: CATRQGTIETQYF. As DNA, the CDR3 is TGTGCCACTCGACAGGGAACCATAGAGACCCAGTACTTC.

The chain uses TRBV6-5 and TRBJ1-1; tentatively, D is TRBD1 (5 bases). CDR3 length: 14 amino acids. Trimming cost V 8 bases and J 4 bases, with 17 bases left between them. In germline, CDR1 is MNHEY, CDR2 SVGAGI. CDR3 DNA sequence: TGTGCCAGCGGATCGGCAGGGAGGGTCACTGAAGCTTTCTTT. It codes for CASGSAGRVTEAFF.